The rows below give T cell receptor beta chains drawn from one sample of a study of beta chain features in type 1 diabetes. TCRdb keeps only in-frame clones here, not all; method: immunoSEQ multiplex PCR. The table includes more than 250,000 clones, 24% detected once. Sequenced material: naive CD4+ T cells from blood. The receptors come from a woman in her 30s with type 1 diabetes. The CDR3 runs from the conserved cysteine through the conserved F or W. D genes are given only for firm matches. The size field is filled for only some rows; it gives once, few, many or a size class.

D	length	size	V	J	DNA	CDR3
.	15	few	TRBV7-2	TRBJ1-5	TGTGCCAGCAGCCCCTACTGGGGAGGCAATCAGCCCCAGCATTTT	CASSPYWGGNQPQHF
TRBD1	15	.	TRBV4-1	TRBJ2-7	TGCGCCAGCAGCCATCCCGGGACAGGGGTAAAAGAGCAGTACTTC	CASSHPGTGVKEQYF
TRBD1	15	.	TRBV29-1	TRBJ2-2	TGCAGCGTTGAAGTGCAGGGGGCGCAATCCGGGGAGCTGTTTTTT	CSVEVQGAQSGELFF
TRBD2	15	.	TRBV7-3	TRBJ2-5	TGTGCCAGCAGCTCCGTAGCGGGAGAGGGGGAGACCCAGTACTTC	CASSSVAGEGETQYF
TRBD1	11	.	TRBV20-1	TRBJ1-2	TGCAGTGCGAAGACAGGGGTTGGCTACACCTTC	CSAKTGVGYTF
TRBD2	16	few	TRBV4-2	TRBJ2-1	TGTGCCAGCAGCCGAGGGACTAGCGGGAGTCGGTATGAGCAGTTCTTC	CASSRGTSGSRYEQFF
.	11	.	TRBV29-1	TRBJ2-5	TGCAGCGTTGGGTCCGGAGAGACCCAGTACTTC	CSVGSGETQYF
.	11	few	TRBV20-1	TRBJ1-1	TGCAGTGCTAGAGGAGGCACTGAAGCTTTCTTT	CSARGGTEAFF
TRBD1	14	.	TRBV5-1	TRBJ1-1	TGCGCCAGCAGCCACGGGACAGGAGGGACTGAAGCTTTCTTT	CASSHGTGGTEAFF
.	11	.	TRBV11-2	TRBJ1-2	TGTGCCAGCAGCCCAAACTATGGCTACACCTTC	CASSPNYGYTF
TRBD2	17	few	TRBV5-4	TRBJ2-7	TGTGCCAGCAGCCATAGCCAAGGACTAGCGGGAGCGTACGAGCAGTACTTC	CASSHSQGLAGAYEQYF
TRBD2	14	.	TRBV7-7	TRBJ2-5	TGTGCTAGCAGCCCAAGCGGGGTACAAGAGACCCAGTACTTC	CASSPSGVQETQYF
TRBD1	12	few	TRBV10-3	TRBJ1-2	TGTGCCATCAACTCAGGGGGCGGTGGCTACACCTTC	CAINSGGGGYTF
TRBD2	15	few	TRBV6-1	TRBJ2-1	TGTGCCAGCAGTGAAAGGGTAGCGGGAAACAATGAGCAGTTCTTC	CASSERVAGNNEQFF
.	12	few	TRBV30	TRBJ2-1	TGTGCCTGGAGTGTTAGAACGGGTGAGCAGTTCTTC	CAWSVRTGEQFF
TRBD2	13	.	TRBV4-1	TRBJ2-1	TGCGCCAGCAAGATGACTAGCGGCAATGAGCAGTTCTTC	CASKMTSGNEQFF
.	18	.	TRBV21-1	TRBJ1-2	TGTGCCAGCAGCTTGTCTCTCCCGCACAAGGGGCGCCACTATGGCTACACCTTC	CASSLSLPHKGRHYGYTF
.	13	.	TRBV9	TRBJ1-2	TGTGCCAGCAACAGGGACACCAACTATGGCTACACCTTC	CASNRDTNYGYTF
.	15	few	TRBV7-9	TRBJ1-1	TGTGCCAGCAGCTTTAGTGGGGCTTGGAACACTGAAGCTTTCTTT	CASSFSGAWNTEAFF
.	12	.	TRBV2	TRBJ1-2	TGTGCCAGCAGTGTTGGGGGCGCAGGCTACACCTTC	CASSVGGAGYTF
TRBD1	16	.	TRBV19	TRBJ2-2	TGTGCCAGTAGTAAGGTCGGGACAGGGTCCGTCAGGGAGCTGTTTTTT	CASSKVGTGSVRELFF
TRBD2	14	.	TRBV7-7	TRBJ2-2	TGTGCTAGCAGCTTAACGGGAGGCACCGGGGAGCTGTTTTTT	CASSLTGGTGELFF
.	17	.	TRBV4-1	TRBJ2-5	TGCGCCAGCAGCCAAGATCTTGGCGGGACGGTCGAAGAGACCCAGTACTTC	CASSQDLGGTVEETQYF
TRBD2	16	few	TRBV10-3	TRBJ2-1	TGTGCCATCAGTGAGACTAGCGGGAGGGCCACCAATGAGCAGTTCTTC	CAISETSGRATNEQFF
.	13	.	TRBV7-2	TRBJ1-2	TGTGCCAGCAGCCTCAACAGGATTGGTGGCTACACCTTC	CASSLNRIGGYTF
TRBD2	15	.	TRBV7-9	TRBJ2-7	TGTGCCAGCAGCGATTTTAGCGGGTTCTCCTACGAGCAGTACTTC	CASSDFSGFSYEQYF
.	15	.	TRBV10-1	TRBJ2-1	TGCGCCAGCAGTGAACGGTCCGTTCTATACAATGAGCAGTTCTTC	CASSERSVLYNEQFF
TRBD1	16	.	TRBV18	TRBJ1-4	TGTGCCAGCTCACCACCGTTCGCGACAGGGGGCGAAAAACTGTTTTTT	CASSPPFATGGEKLFF
.	15	.	TRBV2	TRBJ2-2	TGTGCCAGCAGTCCCCTCTTGTCGAACACCGGGGAGCTGTTTTTT	CASSPLLSNTGELFF
TRBD2	15	few	TRBV12-5	TRBJ2-5	TGTGCTAGTGGTGGACTAGCGGGAGGGCAAGAGACCCAGTACTTC	CASGGLAGGQETQYF